The 8 T cell receptor beta chains below all came from one sample that was sequenced in a study of blood T cell repertoires in COVID-19. Here immunoSEQ multiplex PCR was the method, and the copy in TCRdb shows in-frame clones only, minus some. The top ten hold about 9.6% of the sample, which has around 170,000 clones, just over 85% seen once. The sequenced sample consisted of peripheral blood. The receptors come from a man in his fifties or sixties with active or convalescent COVID-19.

This chain links TRBV7-9 with TRBJ1-1, with a tentative D call TRBD1 (6 bases). V was cut by 0 bases and J by 4 bases, with 15 bases left in between. This CDR3 is built from 16 residues. Germline V gene lookup returns CDR1 SEHNR and CDR2 FQNEAQ (reference sequence). The CDR3 coding sequence is TGTGCCAGCAGCTTAGCGGGGGCAGGGGCTCCCACTGAAGCTTTCTTT. This translates into CASSLAGAGAPTEAFF. The complete variable domain, with remaining parts taken from reference TRBV7-9 and TRBJ1-1, reads DTGVSQNPRHKITKRGQNVTFRCDPISEHNRLYWYRQTLGQGPEFLTYFQNEAQLEKSRLLSDRFSAERPKGSFSTLEIQRTEQGDSAMYLCASSLAGAGAPTEAFFGQGTRLTVV.

With respect to this clone: The DNA is left out, because the CDR3 cannot be placed on it with certainty; the CDR3 is given as TCRdb lists it. V gene TRBV28 combines with J gene TRBJ1-2. Germline V CDR1 and CDR2: MDHEN, SYDVKM. The CDR3 contains 16 residues when both ends are counted. This CDR3 is CASSFFGEGANYGYTF.

The chain joins TRBV10-1 to TRBJ1-5; no clear D gene. This CDR3 spans 13 amino acids. The V gene's germline CDR1 is WNHNN and CDR2 SYGVQD (reference sequence). V lost 3 bases and J lost 3, with 6 bases in between. CDR3 sequence reads: CASSDSLNQPQHF. The CDR3 DNA reads TGCGCCAGCAGTGACTCTCTCAATCAGCCCCAGCATTTT.

J is TRBJ2-5 and V is TRBV27, with TRBD2 identical over 7 bases. V lost 0 bases, J lost 5 bases, and 9 bases stayed unmatched. Looked up from germline, CDR1 is MNHEY and CDR2 is SMNVEV (reference sequence). The CDR3 is 16 residues long. The CDR3: CASSLSPAGLTETQYF. The CDR3 DNA sequence: TGTGCCAGCAGTTTATCCCCAGCGGGATTGACGGAGACCCAGTACTTC.

The chain joins TRBV3-1 (or the pseudogene TRBV3-2) to TRBJ2-5; TRBD2 matches 8 bases. After removal of 4 bases from V and 5 bases from J, the junction contained 3 bases not matched to a gene. The germline V gene encodes CDR1 LGHDT and CDR2 YNNKEL (reference sequence). CDR3 length: 13 residues. CDR3 sequence (DNA): TGTGCCAGCAGCCCGGGGGGGCGGGAGACCCAGTACTTC. Translated: CASSPGGRETQYF.

CDR3 sequence (DNA): TGCGCCAGCAGTGAGACTAGCGGGGGCTACGAGCAGTACTTC. It translates to CASSETSGGYEQYF. The rearrangement joins TRBV10-2 to TRBJ2-7, with TRBD2 matching 11 bases. CDR1 and CDR2 (germline): WSHSY, SAAADI. The CDR3 has 14 amino acids. Germline trimming cut 2 bases from V and 3 bases from J; bases unmatched to any gene: 0.

The chain couples TRBV24-1 to TRBJ2-3; TRBD1 matches 8 bases. Germline values: CDR1 KGHDR, CDR2 SFDVKD. CDR3 length equals 16 residues. V shed 1 base, J shed 7 bases, and the junction held 9 bases outside the gene matches. The DNA for the CDR3 is TGTGCCACCAGTGATTTTCAGGGGGCGGCGGGTAATACGCAGTATTTT. Encoded protein: CATSDFQGAAGNTQYF.

This sequence joins TRBV6-2 or TRBV6-3 and TRBJ1-6, with 7 positions matching TRBD1. V shed 4 bases, J shed 5 bases, and the junction held 5 bases outside the gene matches. CDR3 length: 15 amino acids. CDR1 is MNHEY, CDR2 SVGEGT, per germline. The CDR3 spells CASSWDRVNNSPLHF. CDR3 DNA sequence: TGTGCCAGCAGTTGGGACAGAGTAAATAATTCACCCCTCCACTTT.